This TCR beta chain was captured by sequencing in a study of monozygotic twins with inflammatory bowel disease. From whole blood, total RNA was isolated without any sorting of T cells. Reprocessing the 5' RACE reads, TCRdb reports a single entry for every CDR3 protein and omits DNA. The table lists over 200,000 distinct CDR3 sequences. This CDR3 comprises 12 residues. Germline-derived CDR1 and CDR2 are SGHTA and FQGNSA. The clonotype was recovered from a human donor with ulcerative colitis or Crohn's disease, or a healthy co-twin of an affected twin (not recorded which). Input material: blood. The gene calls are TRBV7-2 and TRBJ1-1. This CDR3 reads CASSFGITEAFF.